This entry lists 3 T cell receptor beta chains sequenced from one sample in a study of blood T cell dynamics during melanoma immunotherapy. The table came from immunoSEQ multiplex PCR; TCRdb's copy has only in-frame clones and leaves some out. The data show about 10,000 clones, around nine tenths seen once. Time point meaning: pre-treatment baseline. The source was blood, collected from a patient treated with checkpoint blockade. Every receptor here comes from a human donor with melanoma.

This clone was seen a few times. This sequence joins TRBV7-9 and TRBJ1-4, with D maybe TRBD1 (6 bases). The CDR3 is 16 residues long. Germline-derived CDR1 and CDR2 are SEHNR and FQNEAQ (reference sequence). V shed 1 base and J shed 7 bases, with 16 bases lying between them. Here the CDR3 DNA reads TGTGCCAGCAGCTTAGGAGGTCAGGGGCAAGGTGAAAAACTGTTTTTT. This encodes CASSLGGQGQGEKLFF.

The rearrangement uses TRBV29-1 and TRBJ2-2; 10 positions match TRBD1. CDR1 is SQVTM, CDR2 ANQGSEA, per germline. J lost 1 base, V lost 7 bases, and 12 bases had no gene match. The CDR3 sequence is 17 residues long. CDR3 coding DNA: TGCAGCGCCTCCGGGACAGGGGTTTTTAGGAACACCGGGGAGCTGTTTTTT. It codes for CSASGTGVFRNTGELFF.

This chain links TRBV21-1 with TRBJ2-3; the DNA was not compared with TRBD2, the D call given in the table. TRBV21-1 is marked as a pseudogene. CDR3 size: 18 residues. The CDR3 nucleotides read TGTGCCAGACAAGGGACTAGCGGGACCACAAACCTCACAGATACGCAGTATTTT. Translation: CARQGTSGTTNLTDTQYF.